The 19 T cell receptor beta chains below all came from one sample that was sequenced in a study of a mutant IDH1 vaccine in newly diagnosed glioma. Stated time point: week 35, safety follow-up. The study gave 300 ug of mutant IDH1 20-mer peptide per vaccine dose, with topical imiquimod. These receptors have no known antigen. Here immunoSEQ multiplex PCR was the method, and the copy in TCRdb shows in-frame clones only, minus some. The sample lists tens of thousands of clones, 74% occurring once. The input for sequencing was PBMCs, taken from a glioma patient whose treatment included an IDH1 peptide vaccine. These receptors were obtained from a man aged 45-60 years with glioma.

V usage is TRBV28 and J usage is TRBJ1-3; tentative D call: TRBD1 (5 bases). The CDR3 runs 16 residues. Trimming stripped 7 bases from V and 0 bases from J, with 16 bases between. Germline V gene sequence: CDR1 MDHEN, CDR2 SYDVKM. CDR3 loop: CASTLGGVHSGNTIYF. The DNA for the CDR3 is TGTGCCAGCACTCTTGGGGGGGTTCACTCTGGAAACACCATATATTTT.

V is TRBV9 and J is TRBJ2-7; D gene uncertain. Trimming left V 0 bases short and J 2 bases short, with 12 bases between. The CDR3 has 15 amino acids. In germline, CDR1 is SGDLS, CDR2 YYNGEE. DNA for the CDR3: TGTGCCAGCAGCGTAGCCCCGCATCTCGCCTACGAGCAGTACTTC. The encoded protein is CASSVAPHLAYEQYF. Full variable domain (rest looked up from reference TRBV9 and TRBJ2-7): DSGVTQTPKHLITATGQRVTLRCSPRSGDLSVYWYQQSLDQGLQFLIQYYNGEERAKGNILERFSAQQFPDLHSELNLSSLELGDSALYFCASSVAPHLAYEQYFGPGTRLTVT.

This clone has only a few counts. The chain uses TRBV29-1 and TRBJ2-1, with D unresolved. The CDR3 spans 14 residues. V lost 5 bases and J 0 bases, leaving 11 bases between the germline ends. CDR1 is SQVTM and CDR2 is ANQGSEA in the germline V gene. CDR3 loop: CSVFPLNSYNEQFF. The CDR3 DNA reads TGCAGCGTTTTCCCACTAAACTCCTACAATGAGCAGTTCTTC.

This sequence joins TRBV5-1 and TRBJ2-2; D uncertain. Looked up from germline, CDR1 is SGHRS and CDR2 is YFSETQ. Trimming pared 0 bases from V and 0 bases from J, leaving 6 bases between. This CDR3 is 15 amino acids long. The CDR3 sequence: CASSLEGPNTGELFF. For the CDR3, the DNA is TGCGCCAGCAGCTTGGAAGGGCCGAACACCGGGGAGCTGTTTTTT.

This clone was picked up one time. One junction end does not reproduce the germline sequence, and a read error may be involved. This chain connects TRBV7-9 to TRBJ2-7, with D perhaps TRBD1 or TRBD2 (5 bases each). CDR1 SEHNR and CDR2 FQNEAQ come from the germline V gene (reference sequence). The CDR3 runs to 14 residues. CDR3 nucleotide sequence: TGTGTCAGCAGCGAACGGGACCACTCCTACGAGCAGTACTTC. Protein sequence: CVSSERDHSYEQYF.

V and J are TRBV25-1 and TRBJ1-2; D is undetermined. The CDR3 loop spans 14 amino acids. Trimming shortened V by 1 base and J by 4 bases, and 10 bases separated the two germline ends. CDR1 and CDR2 from the germline V gene are MGHDK and SYGVNS. CDR3 coding DNA: TGTGCCAGCAGTGAATTTCGCCAGACCTATGGCTACACCTTC. It encodes CASSEFRQTYGYTF.

The chain is built from TRBV23-1 and TRBJ2-5, with 8 nucleotides matching TRBD2. TRBV23-1 counts as an open reading frame of uncertain function. CDR3 length equals 16 residues. J lost 0 bases, V lost 4 bases, and 7 bases had no gene match. CDR3 loop: CASSPPGGRYQETQYF. Here the CDR3 DNA reads TGCGCCAGCAGTCCACCGGGGGGGCGGTACCAAGAGACCCAGTACTTC.

This clone was seen a single time. This chain's CDR3 is CASSLSLAGGRDTGELFF. Here the CDR3 DNA reads TGTGCCAGCAGCCTTTCTCTAGCGGGGGGGAGGGACACCGGGGAGCTGTTTTTT. This sequence joins TRBV4-2 and TRBJ2-2; 12 bases align to TRBD2. The V and J ends lost 4 bases and 3 bases, in that order; junction bases with no gene match: 9. This CDR3 has 18 amino acids. The germline gives CDR1 LGHNA, CDR2 YNFKEQ.

This clone has only a few counts. This chain links TRBV5-1 with TRBJ2-1; the match to TRBD1 covers 7 bases. The CDR3 covers 14 residues. The J segment lost 7 bases and the V segment lost 4 bases, leaving 8 bases of the junction unmatched. CDR1 and CDR2 from the germline V gene are SGHRS and YFSETQ. For the CDR3, the DNA is TGCGCCAGCAGCCCGAGCGACAGGGAAAATGAGCAGTTCTTC. Its protein is CASSPSDRENEQFF.

The chain couples TRBV18 to TRBJ2-4, with TRBD1 identical over 7 bases. Germline V gene data show CDR1 as KGHSH and CDR2 as LQKENI. The V gene end was trimmed by 5 bases and the J gene end by 5 bases; junction bases not matched to a gene: 3. The CDR3 is 13 amino acids. For the CDR3, the DNA is TGTGCCAGCTCATCCGGACAGGAAAACATTCAGTACTTC. It codes for CASSSGQENIQYF.

DNA of the CDR3: TGTGCCAGCAGCAAGGGACAGACGGAGACCCAGTACTTC. Its translation: CASSKGQTETQYF. The V call is TRBV7-9, the J call TRBJ2-5; TRBD1 agrees at 7 bases. The CDR3 has 13 amino acids. CDR1 and CDR2 (germline): SEHNR, FQNEAQ (reference sequence). Losses at the gene ends were 5 bases for V and 5 bases for J; bases not matched to a gene: 5. The full variable domain, with the rest looked up from reference TRBV7-9 and TRBJ2-5, is DTGVSQNPRHKITKRGQNVTFRCDPISEHNRLYWYRQTLGQGPEFLTYFQNEAQLEKSRLLSDRFSAERPKGSFSTLEIQRTEQGDSAMYLCASSKGQTETQYFGPGTRLLVL.

This clone has more than one count but fewer than ten. The chain uses TRBV28 and TRBJ2-1, with unresolved D. Trimming cost V 3 bases and J 6 bases, with 6 bases left between them. The CDR3 length is 12 residues. Germline CDR1 reads MDHEN; CDR2 reads SYDVKM. The CDR3 DNA reads TGTGCCAGCAGTTTGGCAAGCAATGAGCAGTTCTTC. Protein: CASSLASNEQFF. The whole variable domain, filled in from reference TRBV28 and TRBJ2-1, reads DVKVTQSSRYLVKRTGEKVFLECVQDMDHENMFWYRQDPGLGLRLIYFSYDVKMKEKGDIPEGYSVSREKKERFSLILESASTNQTSMYLCASSLASNEQFFGPGTRLTVL.

The chain has TRBV5-6 and TRBJ1-1; D might be TRBD1 (5 bases). V dropped 4 bases and J dropped 1 base, with 8 bases sitting between them. The CDR3 has 13 amino acids. The germline CDR1 and CDR2 sequences are SGHDT and YYEEEE. CDR3 protein: CASSRDWNTEAFF. The CDR3 DNA is TGTGCCAGCAGCCGGGACTGGAACACTGAAGCTTTCTTT.

The chain joins TRBV25-1 to TRBJ1-1; no clear D gene. CDR3 length: 12 amino acids. The germline V gene has CDR1 MGHDK and CDR2 SYGVNS. V dropped 4 bases and J dropped 0 bases, with 3 bases sitting between them. The CDR3 DNA reads as TGTGCCAGCAGTGTAATGAACACTGAAGCTTTCTTT. This gives the protein CASSVMNTEAFF.

This clone was counted only a few times. The chain links TRBV28 to TRBJ1-5; no firm D call. V lost 0 bases and J lost 1, with 10 bases in between. The germline V gene encodes CDR1 MDHEN and CDR2 SYDVKM. This CDR3 contains 16 residues. CDR3 coding DNA: TGTGCCAGCAGTTTATGGACAACCCGGAGCAATCAGCCCCAGCATTTT. As protein: CASSLWTTRSNQPQHF.

The DNA of the CDR3 is TGTGCCAGCAGCCCGGGGACAGGGAGCTACGAGCAGTACTTC. This translates into CASSPGTGSYEQYF. The chain is built from TRBV5-6 and TRBJ2-7; TRBD1 matches 9 bases. J gave up 3 bases and V 4 bases, and 5 bases lay outside the gene matches. The CDR3 is made up of 14 amino acids. CDR1 SGHDT and CDR2 YYEEEE come from the germline V gene.

The CDR3 region is CASSEVTEAFF. The CDR3 bases are TGTGCCAGCAGTGAAGTCACTGAAGCTTTCTTT. The chain joins TRBV6-1 to TRBJ1-1; no firm D call. Germline CDR1 is MNHNS and CDR2 is SASEGT. Trimming removed 1 base at V and 4 bases at J, with 1 base between. This CDR3 region has 11 residues.

J is TRBJ1-4 and V is TRBV29-1; a possible D gene is TRBD1 (5 bases). CDR3 length: 13 amino acids. Per germline, CDR1 SQVTM and CDR2 ANQGSEA. V lost 7 bases, J lost 7 bases, and 16 bases lay in between. DNA for the CDR3: TGCAGCGCCGAAGGGGTGCAGGCTGAAAAACTGTTTTTT. As protein: CSAEGVQAEKLFF.

This sequence joins TRBV25-1 and TRBJ1-4; 7 bases are a match to TRBD1. V lost 8 bases and J lost 8; bases outside the gene matches: 11. This CDR3 contains 14 residues. Germline CDR1 is MGHDK and CDR2 is SYGVNS. The chain's CDR3 is CASSRTGLNEKLFF. CDR3 nucleotides: TGTGCCAGCTCACGGACAGGTCTGAACGAAAAACTGTTTTTT. The full variable domain, in which reference TRBV25-1 and TRBJ1-4 provide the parts outside the CDR3, is EADIYQTPRYLVIGTGKKITLECSQTMGHDKMYWYQQDPGMELHLIHYSYGVNSTEKGDLSSESTVSRIRTEHFPLTLESARPSHTSQYLCASSRTGLNEKLFFGSGTQLSVL.